The TCR beta chain under discussion was sequenced for a study of T-cell memory formation after mild COVID-19. Comment on this clonotype: Its antigen is not identified.

After removal of 5 bases from V and 2 bases from J, the junction contained 7 bases not matched to a gene. The CDR3 runs to 16 residues. CDR1 and CDR2 from the germline V gene are SGHVS and FNYEAQ. TCRdb re-called the 5' RACE reads with MiXCR, one entry per CDR3 protein. This table has roughly 130,000 distinct CDR3 sequences, approximately 15% appearing once. Broader study findings: In second-wave clones peaking day 37, SARS-CoV-2 specificity remained unconfirmed.

This receptor was taken from an adult woman who had mild COVID-19 (a few samples of this study predate the infection). Cell type and time point are not known. The chain employs TRBV7-6 and TRBJ2-1; 9 bases match TRBD2. The sample taken for sequencing was PBMCs or a T cell subset sorted from them (not recorded which). CDR3 in DNA: TGTGCCAGCAGCCTCCCAGCGGGAGGAACCTACAATGAGCAGTTCTTC. Its translation: CASSLPAGGTYNEQFF.